The 30 T cell receptor beta chains below come from one sample, sequenced in a study of CD8 T cells in ankylosing spondylitis. Study conclusions and caveats: A TCR beta motif made of about eight highly homologous variants seemed typical of ankylosing spondylitis blood.

One entry per CDR3 protein, called by TCRdb with MiXCR from the 5' RACE reads. The table lists about 460,000 distinct CDR3 sequences, approximately 5% of them singletons. Antigens for these TCRs are unknown. Material: blood, either unsorted or a sorted T cell fraction (not recorded which). The receptors stem from a male donor with ankylosing spondylitis.

This clonotype came up many times. The chain carries TRBV5-1 and TRBJ1-2; 9 nucleotides match TRBD1. Unmatched junction bases numbered 9, after V lost 2 bases and J lost 7 bases. Germline CDR1 is SGHRS and CDR2 is YFSETQ. This CDR3 has 15 residues. The CDR3 bases are TGCGCCAGCAGCTTAACCCCCGGGACAGGGTCTGGCTACACCTTC. As protein: CASSLTPGTGSGYTF.

This clonotype was counted many times. The CDR3 sequence is CASSFGQGEGTGELFF. CDR3 nucleotide sequence: TGTGCCAGCAGTTTTGGTCAGGGCGAGGGCACCGGGGAGCTGTTTTTT. This rearrangement joins TRBV12-3 or TRBV12-4 to TRBJ2-2; D may be TRBD1 or TRBD2 (5 bases each). This CDR3 is built from 16 residues. V lost 3 bases and J 4 bases, leaving 15 bases between the germline ends.

This clonotype was observed many times. The V and J genes are TRBV7-8 and TRBJ2-7; D uncertain. V gave up 1 base and J gave up 5 bases, with 6 bases separating them. This CDR3 contains 12 residues. Germline lookup yields CDR1 SGHVS and CDR2 FQNEAQ. CDR3 region: CASSLVYHEQYF. The CDR3 coding sequence is TGTGCCAGCAGCTTAGTCTACCACGAGCAGTACTTC.

Notes on this clonotype: Since no conserved phenylalanine or tryptophan closes the CDR3, a read error is the likely cause. The rearrangement links TRBV7-2 to TRBJ2-7, with D tentatively TRBD1 (6 bases). There are 16 residues in the CDR3. Between the trimmed V and J ends, which lost 0 bases and 4 bases, there was a span of 16 bases. Germline CDR1 is SGHTA and CDR2 is FQGNSA. The CDR3 nucleotides are TGTGCCAGCAGCTTAGCACCGGAACAGGGATATTACGAGCAGTACTCC. Its protein is CASSLAPEQGYYEQYS.

This clonotype occurred many times. This rearrangement joins TRBV27 to TRBJ2-1, with 11 bases aligning to TRBD2. CDR1 and CDR2 from the germline V gene are MNHEY and SMNVEV (reference sequence). This CDR3 contains 16 residues. The V segment lost 5 bases and the J segment 1 base; nucleotides outside the gene matches: 4. Here the CDR3 reads CASSPTSGESYNEQFF. CDR3 DNA: TGTGCCAGCAGTCCGACTAGCGGGGAGTCCTACAATGAGCAGTTCTTC.

As regards this clonotype: A read error may account for a junction end that differs from germline. This chain uses TRBV7-2 with TRBJ2-5; D assignment may be TRBD1 or TRBD2 (6 bases each). The CDR3 runs to 15 residues. Per the germline V gene, CDR1 is SGHTA and CDR2 is FQGNSA. CDR3 coding DNA: TGTGCCAGCAGCCCCTGGGGGGCCGCCCAAGGGACCCAGTACTTC. It specifies CASSPWGAAQGTQYF.

This clonotype was detected many times. The chain recombines TRBV5-4 with TRBJ2-1; 7 nucleotides line up with TRBD1. The J segment lost 6 bases and the V segment lost 6 bases, leaving 9 bases of the junction unmatched. There are 14 residues in the CDR3. CDR1 and CDR2 from the germline V gene are SGHNT and YYREEE (reference sequence). The CDR3 coding sequence is TGTGCCAGCACCAGACAGGGTTATGGCAATGAGCAGTTCTTC. This translates into CASTRQGYGNEQFF.

This clonotype was detected once. CDR3 bases: TGTGCCAGCTCACCTCGGACAGGGTTTAGGTACGAGCAGTACTTC. Its translation is CASSPRTGFRYEQYF. The chain employs TRBV18 and TRBJ2-7; TRBD1 agrees at 8 bases. J was trimmed by 4 bases and V by 3 bases; bases with no gene match: 8. The CDR3 contains 15 residues. Germline lookup yields CDR1 KGHSH and CDR2 LQKENI.

This clonotype was counted ten times or more. The chain is built from TRBV9 and TRBJ1-2; D remains ambiguous. The CDR3 consists of 13 residues. The V end was cut by 2 bases, the J end by 7 bases, with 12 bases between. The germline V gene has CDR1 SGDLS and CDR2 YYNGEE. In DNA, the CDR3 is TGTGCCAGCAGCGTGTACGCTTCGGGTGGCTACACCTTC. Its protein is CASSVYASGGYTF.

There are many counts of this clonotype. This chain uses TRBV9 with TRBJ2-2; D is uncertain. This CDR3 has 16 residues. Trimming removed 0 bases from V and 2 bases from J, with 11 bases in between. Germline V gene lookup returns CDR1 SGDLS and CDR2 YYNGEE. The CDR3 nucleotides read TGTGCCAGCAGCGTAGCGGCTCCGACCAACACCGGGGAGCTGTTTTTT. Translated, it gives CASSVAAPTNTGELFF.

This clonotype appeared many times. The chain links TRBV6-1 to TRBJ2-7; a possible D gene is TRBD1 (7 bases). The CDR3 runs to 16 residues. Looked up from germline, CDR1 is MNHNS and CDR2 is SASEGT. V lost 6 bases and J lost 3, with 21 bases in between. CDR3 protein: CASSPTEGALGYEQYF. CDR3 bases: TGTGCCAGCAGCCCGACGGAGGGGGCATTGGGCTACGAGCAGTACTTC.

This clonotype was seen repeatedly, ten times or more. The chain combines TRBV20-1 with TRBJ1-1; 8 nucleotides line up with TRBD1. The CDR3 sequence is 12 residues long. V dropped 5 bases and J dropped 5; count of bases not matched to a gene: 4. Germline CDR1 and CDR2: DFQATT and SNEGSKA (reference sequence). In DNA, the CDR3 is TGCAGTGCTTCACAGGGGGATACTGAAGCTTTCTTT. Protein: CSASQGDTEAFF.

This clonotype was observed a handful of times. The chain carries TRBV30 and TRBJ2-7; 8 positions agree with TRBD1. The CDR3 is 13 residues long. The trim removed 5 bases at V and 2 bases at J, leaving 5 bases unmatched. Looked up from germline, CDR1 is GTSNPN and CDR2 is SVGIG (reference sequence). The CDR3 protein is CAWGTGLTYEQYF. CDR3 nucleotide sequence: TGTGCCTGGGGGACAGGACTAACCTACGAGCAGTACTTC. The variable domain in full, completed from reference TRBV30 and TRBJ2-7, reads SQTIHQWPATLVQPVGSPLSLECTVEGTSNPNLYWYRQAAGRGLQLLFYSVGIGQISSEVPQNLSASRPQDRQFILSSKKLLLSDSGFYLCAWGTGLTYEQYFGPGTRLTVT.

There are a few counts of this clonotype. The chain couples TRBV6-1 to TRBJ1-4, with a tentative D call TRBD1 (6 bases). Looked up from germline, CDR1 is MNHNS and CDR2 is SASEGT. The CDR3 extends over 15 amino acids. Trimming shortened V by 8 bases and J by 4 bases, and 17 bases separated the two germline ends. The CDR3 protein is CASSASGQLNEKLFF. As DNA, the CDR3 is TGTGCCAGCTCAGCCTCCGGACAGCTTAATGAAAAACTGTTTTTT.

This clonotype was counted many times. This chain joins TRBV4-2 and TRBJ2-7; possibly TRBD1 for D (5 bases). The CDR3 sequence is 15 residues long. The germline V gene encodes CDR1 LGHNA and CDR2 YNFKEQ. V was cut by 1 base and J by 0 bases, with 10 bases left in between. CDR3 sequence: CASSQVGRDSYEQYF. The CDR3 nucleotides are TGTGCCAGCAGCCAAGTCGGCAGGGACTCCTACGAGCAGTACTTC.

In this sample, this clonotype turned up many times. This rearrangement joins TRBV19 to TRBJ1-1; 10 positions match TRBD1. The CDR3 totals 17 residues. Per germline, CDR1 LNHDA and CDR2 SQIVND (reference sequence). With V trimmed by 4 bases and J by 4 bases, 12 bases remained unmatched. The CDR3 reads CASSNPGQGLSGTEAFF. Here the CDR3 DNA reads TGTGCCAGTAGTAATCCGGGACAGGGGCTTTCAGGCACTGAAGCTTTCTTT.

This clonotype was counted at least ten times. The CDR3 region has the DNA TGTGCCAGCAGGACTAGGGATGCCGGGGAGCTGTTTTTT. It translates to CASRTRDAGELFF. The V and J genes are TRBV6-6 and TRBJ2-2; D may be TRBD2 (6 bases). The CDR3 is made up of 13 amino acids. CDR1 is MNHNY and CDR2 is SVGAGI in the germline V gene (reference sequence). V lost 6 bases to trimming and J lost 6 bases, with 11 bases between them.

There are a few counts of this clonotype. V usage is TRBV3-1 and J usage is TRBJ2-1; the match to TRBD1 covers 10 bases. Unmatched junction bases numbered 11, after V lost 3 bases and J lost 0 bases. The CDR3 consists of 19 residues. The V gene's germline CDR1 is LGHDT and CDR2 YNNKEL (reference sequence). As DNA, the CDR3 is TGTGCCAGCAGCCACCGGGACAGGGGAATCGTTAGCTCCTACAATGAGCAGTTCTTC. This sequence encodes CASSHRDRGIVSSYNEQFF.

This clonotype was seen repeatedly, ten times or more. This sequence joins TRBV27 and TRBJ2-5; D assignment may be TRBD1 or TRBD2 (5 bases each). The CDR3 is 14 amino acids. V was trimmed by 6 bases and J by 1 base, leaving 12 bases between them. Germline assignment: CDR1 MNHEY and CDR2 SMNVEV (reference sequence). The CDR3: CASSRRDPQETQYF. CDR3 nucleotides: TGTGCCAGCAGCCGCCGGGACCCCCAAGAGACCCAGTACTTC.

Remarks on this clonotype: This may come from a read error, since a much larger clone is one base off. The rearrangement uses TRBV6-1 and TRBJ1-2, with TRBD1 identical over 10 bases. Losses at the gene ends were 9 bases for V and 5 bases for J; bases not matched to a gene: 9. The CDR3 totals 14 residues. CDR1 and CDR2 (germline): MNHNS, SASEGT. In DNA, the CDR3 is TGTGCCAGGAGTAGGAGGGACAGGGGATATGGCTACACCTTC. This gives the protein CARSRRDRGYGYTF.

This clonotype was detected only a few times. This chain links TRBV20-1 with TRBJ2-7, with 8 nucleotides matching TRBD1. V lost 3 bases to trimming and J lost 7 bases; unmatched junction nucleotides: 8. CDR1 DFQATT and CDR2 SNEGSKA come from the germline V gene (reference sequence). The CDR3 consists of 13 residues. CDR3 in DNA: TGCAGTGCTAGTTCCGAGACAGGGGAGGAGCAGTACTTC. Its translation is CSASSETGEEQYF.

The chain has TRBV20-1 and TRBJ2-3; 8 bases map to TRBD2. V dropped 5 bases and J dropped 4; count of bases not matched to a gene: 11. This CDR3 comprises 15 residues. Germline V gene data show CDR1 as DFQATT and CDR2 as SNEGSKA (reference sequence). CDR3 in amino acids: CSAPRGLAGADTQYF. CDR3 DNA sequence: TGCAGTGCTCCTCGCGGACTAGCTGGGGCAGATACGCAGTATTTT.

In its sample, this clonotype was seen once. The V call is TRBV2, the J call TRBJ2-1, with D uncertain. Germline V CDR1 and CDR2: SNHLY, FYNNEI. V was shortened by 0 bases and J by 10 bases, with 7 bases between the two germline ends. CDR3 length: 12 amino acids. The CDR3, as DNA: TGTGCCAGCAGTGAAGCGCTTAAGGAGCAGTTCTTC. Translating it yields CASSEALKEQFF. The whole variable domain, remainder taken from reference TRBV2 and TRBJ2-1, is EPEVTQTPSHQVTQMGQEVILRCVPISNHLYFYWYRQILGQKVEFLVSFYNNEISEKSEIFDDQFSVERPDGSNFTLKIRSTKLEDSAMYFCASSEALKEQFFGPGTRLTVL.

In its sample, this clonotype was seen many times. This sequence joins TRBV2 and TRBJ2-2, with TRBD1 matching 9 bases. J lost 6 bases, V lost 6 bases, and 2 bases had no gene match. The germline V gene has CDR1 SNHLY and CDR2 FYNNEI. The CDR3 spans 13 residues. The CDR3, as DNA: TGTGCCAGCAGACAGGGGGCGGCCGGGGAGCTGTTTTTT. Its translation is CASRQGAAGELFF.

This clonotype was observed many times. This chain joins TRBV12-3 or TRBV12-4 and TRBJ1-1; D not resolved. The CDR3 sequence is 14 residues long. Trimming took 2 bases from V and 0 from J, leaving 7 bases between them. For the CDR3, the DNA is TGTGCCAGCAGTTTACAGGTTATGAACACTGAAGCTTTCTTT. Its protein product is CASSLQVMNTEAFF.

This clonotype came up a few times. The V and J genes are TRBV20-1 and TRBJ2-7; D possibly uses TRBD1 or TRBD2 (5 bases each). The V gene lost 5 bases and the J gene lost 6 bases, with 8 bases spanning the gap. CDR3 length equals 10 residues. The germline V gene has CDR1 DFQATT and CDR2 SNEGSKA (reference sequence). The CDR3, as DNA: TGCAGTGCTGGGACGGTCGAGCAGTACTTC. Protein product: CSAGTVEQYF.

This clonotype was counted many times. The chain recombines TRBV7-2 with TRBJ1-1, with D possibly TRBD1 on 6 matching bases. The CDR3 loop spans 16 amino acids. V was trimmed by 3 bases and J by 3 bases, leaving 17 bases between them. The germline gives CDR1 SGHTA, CDR2 FQGNSA. The CDR3 DNA reads TGTGCCAGCAGCTTCCCTTTGGGGGGCGCGCACACTGAAGCTTTCTTT. Residues: CASSFPLGGAHTEAFF.

The sample holds many counts of this clonotype. The chain combines TRBV18 with TRBJ1-4; D not certain. The CDR3 loop spans 14 amino acids. V was cut by 6 bases and J by 0 bases, with 8 bases left in between. Germline V gene data show CDR1 as KGHSH and CDR2 as LQKENI. The CDR3 region is CASSISPTNEKLFF. The CDR3 DNA is TGTGCCAGCTCGATCAGCCCAACTAATGAAAAACTGTTTTTT.

This clonotype has a count of ten or more. The rearrangement joins TRBV15 to TRBJ1-4; no clear D gene. This CDR3 region has 16 residues. Germline values: CDR1 LNHNV, CDR2 YYDKDF (reference sequence). Between the trimmed V and J ends, which lost 4 bases and 8 bases, there was a span of 20 bases. As DNA, the CDR3 is TGTGCCACCAGCAATCCCTCGGTCGCCGTTCGGGAAAAACTGTTTTTT. Translated: CATSNPSVAVREKLFF.

This sequence joins TRBV19 and TRBJ1-5, with TRBD1 as a possible D gene (5 bases). The CDR3 totals 13 residues. Germline lookup yields CDR1 LNHDA and CDR2 SQIVND (reference sequence). V shed 0 bases and J shed 10 bases, with 10 bases lying between them. The DNA of the CDR3 is TGTGCCAGTAGTATAGATCGGGGGGAACCCCAGCATTTT. It specifies CASSIDRGEPQHF.